The rows below give T cell receptor beta chains drawn from one sample of a study of regulatory T cells. Here immunoSEQ multiplex PCR was the method, and the copy in TCRdb shows in-frame clones only, minus some. The repertoire has about 17,000 clones, 84% of them found once; the top ten carry roughly 7.3%. Material: conventional CD4+ T cells sorted from blood. The receptor source for this set is a person aged 25-39 years with CD3G deficiency. The CDR3 runs from the conserved cysteine through the conserved F or W. Fields, in order: J gene, V gene, clone size, D gene, CDR3 DNA, CDR3 protein. The D gene is left open where the match is weak. Clone size appears in some rows only: once, few, many, or a class for an expanded clone.

j_gene: TRBJ1-2; v_gene: TRBV12-5; abundance: -; d_gene: -; CDR3nt: TGTGCTAGTGGTTTGTCCACGTGGGGGCCCCCCACCTTC; CDR3aa: CASGLSTWGPPTF
j_gene: TRBJ2-7; v_gene: TRBV10-2; abundance: -; d_gene: -; CDR3nt: TGCGCCAGCAGTGAGTCGGGGCAGGGGTCCTACGAGCAGTACTTC; CDR3aa: CASSESGQGSYEQYF
j_gene: TRBJ2-1; v_gene: TRBV7-2; abundance: few; d_gene: TRBD2; CDR3nt: TGTGCCAGCAGCCTTAGCGGGAGGGCGTACAATGAGCAGTTCTTC; CDR3aa: CASSLSGRAYNEQFF
j_gene: TRBJ1-3; v_gene: TRBV28; abundance: -; d_gene: TRBD1; CDR3nt: TGTGCCAGCAGGAACAGGGGTTCTGCAGGAAACACCATATATTTT; CDR3aa: CASRNRGSAGNTIYF
j_gene: TRBJ2-3; v_gene: TRBV7-9; abundance: -; d_gene: -; CDR3nt: TGTGCCAGCAGCTTACGTCGGGGAGATACGCAGTATTTT; CDR3aa: CASSLRRGDTQYF
j_gene: TRBJ1-2; v_gene: TRBV6-6; abundance: -; d_gene: -; CDR3nt: TGTGCCAGCAGTTACCCCCCTTGGGCAGGGAACTATGGCTACACCTTC; CDR3aa: CASSYPPWAGNYGYTF
j_gene: TRBJ1-5; v_gene: TRBV10-3; abundance: -; d_gene: -; CDR3nt: TGTGCCATCAGTGTCGGCCAGACGGGATTTGGTCAGCCCCAGCATTTT; CDR3aa: CAISVGQTGFGQPQHF
j_gene: TRBJ2-5; v_gene: TRBV11-2; abundance: -; d_gene: -; CDR3nt: TGTGCCAGCAGTCCTGGGACGGCCGGGACGGAGACCCAGTACTTC; CDR3aa: CASSPGTAGTETQYF
j_gene: TRBJ2-7; v_gene: TRBV10-3; abundance: -; d_gene: -; CDR3nt: TGTGCCATCAGGGCGGGACCGGGCGGGGAGCAGTACTTC; CDR3aa: CAIRAGPGGEQYF
j_gene: TRBJ1-2; v_gene: TRBV28; abundance: once; d_gene: -; CDR3nt: TGTGCCAGCAGTTCTTCAGGTGTCTATGGCTACACCTTC; CDR3aa: CASSSSGVYGYTF